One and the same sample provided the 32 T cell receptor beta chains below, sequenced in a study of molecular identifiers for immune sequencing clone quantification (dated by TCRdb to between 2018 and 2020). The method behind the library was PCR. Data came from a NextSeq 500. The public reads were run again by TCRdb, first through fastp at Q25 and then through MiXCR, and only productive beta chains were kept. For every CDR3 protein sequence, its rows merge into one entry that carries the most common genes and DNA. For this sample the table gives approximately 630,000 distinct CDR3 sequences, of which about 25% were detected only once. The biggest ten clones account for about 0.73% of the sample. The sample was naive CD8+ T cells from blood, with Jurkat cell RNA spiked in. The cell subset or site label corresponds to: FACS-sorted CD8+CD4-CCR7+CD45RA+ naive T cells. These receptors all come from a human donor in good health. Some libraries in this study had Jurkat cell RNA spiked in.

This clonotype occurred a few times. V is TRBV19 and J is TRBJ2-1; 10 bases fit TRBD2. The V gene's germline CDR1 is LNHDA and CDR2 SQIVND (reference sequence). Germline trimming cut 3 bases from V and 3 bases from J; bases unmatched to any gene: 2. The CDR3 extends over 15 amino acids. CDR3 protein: CASSITSGIYNEQFF. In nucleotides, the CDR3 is TGTGCCAGTAGTATTACTAGCGGGATCTACAATGAGCAGTTCTTC.

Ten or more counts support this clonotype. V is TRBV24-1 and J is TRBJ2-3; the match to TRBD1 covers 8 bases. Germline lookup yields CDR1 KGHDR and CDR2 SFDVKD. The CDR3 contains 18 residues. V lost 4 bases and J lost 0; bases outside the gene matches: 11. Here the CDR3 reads CATSETTRTGLSTDTQYF. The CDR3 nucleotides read TGTGCCACCAGTGAAACGACGCGGACAGGGCTAAGCACAGATACGCAGTATTTT.

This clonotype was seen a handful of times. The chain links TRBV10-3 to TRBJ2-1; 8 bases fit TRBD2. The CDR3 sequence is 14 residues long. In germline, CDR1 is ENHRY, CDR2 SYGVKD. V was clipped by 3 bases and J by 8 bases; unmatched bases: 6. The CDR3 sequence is CAISDSGGRYEQFF. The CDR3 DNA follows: TGTGCCATCAGTGACAGCGGGGGCCGCTATGAGCAGTTCTTC.

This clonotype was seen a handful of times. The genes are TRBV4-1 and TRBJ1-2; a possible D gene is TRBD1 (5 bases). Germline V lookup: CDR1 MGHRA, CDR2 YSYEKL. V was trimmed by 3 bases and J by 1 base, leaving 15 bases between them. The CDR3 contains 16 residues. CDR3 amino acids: CASSHYGTGLNYGYTF. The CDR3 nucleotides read TGCGCCAGCAGCCATTATGGCACAGGCCTTAACTATGGCTACACCTTC.

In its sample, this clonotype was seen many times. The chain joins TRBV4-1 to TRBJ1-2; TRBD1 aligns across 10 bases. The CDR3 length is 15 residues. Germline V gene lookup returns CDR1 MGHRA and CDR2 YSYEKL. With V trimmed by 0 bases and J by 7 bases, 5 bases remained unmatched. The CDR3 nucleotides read TGCGCCAGCAGCCAAGAAGGGACAGGGGCATCTGGCTACACCTTC. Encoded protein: CASSQEGTGASGYTF.

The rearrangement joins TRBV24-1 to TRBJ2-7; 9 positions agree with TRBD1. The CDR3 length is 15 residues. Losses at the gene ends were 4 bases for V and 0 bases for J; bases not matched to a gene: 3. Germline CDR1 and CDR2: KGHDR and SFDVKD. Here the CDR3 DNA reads TGTGCCACCAGTGACCCGGACAGGGGCTCCTACGAGCAGTACTTC. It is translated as CATSDPDRGSYEQYF.

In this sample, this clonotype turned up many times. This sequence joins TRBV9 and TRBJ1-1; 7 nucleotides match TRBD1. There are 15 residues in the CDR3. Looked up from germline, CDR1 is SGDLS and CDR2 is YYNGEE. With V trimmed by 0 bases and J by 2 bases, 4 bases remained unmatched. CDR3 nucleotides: TGTGCCAGCAGCGTAGGAGCAGGGGGTAACACTGAAGCTTTCTTT. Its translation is CASSVGAGGNTEAFF. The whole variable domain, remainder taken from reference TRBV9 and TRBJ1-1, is DSGVTQTPKHLITATGQRVTLRCSPRSGDLSVYWYQQSLDQGLQFLIQYYNGEERAKGNILERFSAQQFPDLHSELNLSSLELGDSALYFCASSVGAGGNTEAFFGQGTRLTVV.

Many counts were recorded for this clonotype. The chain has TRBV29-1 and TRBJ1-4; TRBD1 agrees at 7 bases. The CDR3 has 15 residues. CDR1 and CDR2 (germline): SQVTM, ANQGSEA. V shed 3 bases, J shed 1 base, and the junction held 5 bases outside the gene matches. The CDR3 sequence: CSVEGTERTNEKLFF. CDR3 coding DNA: TGCAGCGTTGAGGGGACAGAAAGAACTAATGAAAAACTGTTTTTT.

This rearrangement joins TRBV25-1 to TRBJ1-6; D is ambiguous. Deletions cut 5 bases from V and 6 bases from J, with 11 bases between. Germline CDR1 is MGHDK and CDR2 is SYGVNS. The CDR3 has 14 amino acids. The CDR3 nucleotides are TGTGCCAGCAGTCGAGGCAGCTTTAATTCACCCCTCCACTTT. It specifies CASSRGSFNSPLHF.

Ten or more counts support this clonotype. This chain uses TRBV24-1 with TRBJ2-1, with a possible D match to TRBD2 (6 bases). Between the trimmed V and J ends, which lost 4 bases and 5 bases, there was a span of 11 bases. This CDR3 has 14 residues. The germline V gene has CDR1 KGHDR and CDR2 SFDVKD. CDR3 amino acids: CATSDWTNNNEQFF. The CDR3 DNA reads TGTGCCACCAGTGACTGGACTAACAACAATGAGCAGTTCTTC.

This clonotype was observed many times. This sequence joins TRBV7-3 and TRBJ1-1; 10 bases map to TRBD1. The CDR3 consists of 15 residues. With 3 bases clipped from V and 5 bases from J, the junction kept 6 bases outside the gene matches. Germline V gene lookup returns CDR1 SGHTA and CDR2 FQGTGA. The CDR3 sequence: CASSLGTGARTEAFF. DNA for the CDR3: TGTGCCAGCAGCTTGGGGACAGGGGCGCGGACTGAAGCTTTCTTT.

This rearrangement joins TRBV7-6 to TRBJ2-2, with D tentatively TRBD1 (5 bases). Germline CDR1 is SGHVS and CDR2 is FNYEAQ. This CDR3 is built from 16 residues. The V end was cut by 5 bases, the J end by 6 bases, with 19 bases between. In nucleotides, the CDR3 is TGTGCCAGCAGCCAATTACGGGTGATAGGGGCCGGGGAGCTGTTTTTT. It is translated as CASSQLRVIGAGELFF.

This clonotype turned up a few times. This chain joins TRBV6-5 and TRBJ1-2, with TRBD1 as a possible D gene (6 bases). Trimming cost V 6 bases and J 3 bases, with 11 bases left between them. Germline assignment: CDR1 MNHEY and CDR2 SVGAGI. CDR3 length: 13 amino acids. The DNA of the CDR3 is TGTGCCAGCAGACCGGACAGCCACTATGGCTACACCTTC. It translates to CASRPDSHYGYTF.

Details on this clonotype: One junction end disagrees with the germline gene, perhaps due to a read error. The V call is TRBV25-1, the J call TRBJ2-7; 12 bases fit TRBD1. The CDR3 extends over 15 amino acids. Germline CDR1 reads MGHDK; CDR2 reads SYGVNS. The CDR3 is CASSDSRDRGLELYF. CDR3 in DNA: TGTGCCAGCAGTGACAGCCGGGACAGGGGGCTCGAGCTGTACTTC.

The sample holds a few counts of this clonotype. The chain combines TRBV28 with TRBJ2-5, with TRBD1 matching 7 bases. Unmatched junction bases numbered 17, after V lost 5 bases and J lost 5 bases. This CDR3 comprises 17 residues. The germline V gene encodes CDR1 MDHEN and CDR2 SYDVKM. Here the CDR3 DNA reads TGTGCCAGCAGTCCACATACCGGGACAGTAAAGGGGGAGACCCAGTACTTC. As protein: CASSPHTGTVKGETQYF.

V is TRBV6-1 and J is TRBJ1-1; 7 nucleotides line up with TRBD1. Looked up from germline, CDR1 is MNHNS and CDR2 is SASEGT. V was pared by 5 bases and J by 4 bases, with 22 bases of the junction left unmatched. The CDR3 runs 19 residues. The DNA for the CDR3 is TGTGCCAGCAGTCAAGAGGGTAGACAGGGTGTTTTAGGACGCACTGAAGCTTTCTTT. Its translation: CASSQEGRQGVLGRTEAFF.

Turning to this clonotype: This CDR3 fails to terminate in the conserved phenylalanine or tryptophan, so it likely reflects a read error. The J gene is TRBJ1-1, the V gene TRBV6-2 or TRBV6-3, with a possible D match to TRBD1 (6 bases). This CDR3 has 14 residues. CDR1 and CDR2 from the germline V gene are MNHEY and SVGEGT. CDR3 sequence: CVSSYSGGGTEAFS. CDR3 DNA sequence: TGTGTCAGCAGTTACTCGGGGGGCGGCACTGAAGCTTTCTCT.

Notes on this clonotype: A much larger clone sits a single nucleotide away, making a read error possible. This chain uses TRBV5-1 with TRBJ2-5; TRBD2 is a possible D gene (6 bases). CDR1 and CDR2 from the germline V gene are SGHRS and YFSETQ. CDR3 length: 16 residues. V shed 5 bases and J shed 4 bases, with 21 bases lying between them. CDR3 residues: CASRGALSGVGETQYF. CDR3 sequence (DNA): TGCGCCAGCAGGGGCGCCCTGTCGGGGGTCGGAGAGACCCAGTACTTC.

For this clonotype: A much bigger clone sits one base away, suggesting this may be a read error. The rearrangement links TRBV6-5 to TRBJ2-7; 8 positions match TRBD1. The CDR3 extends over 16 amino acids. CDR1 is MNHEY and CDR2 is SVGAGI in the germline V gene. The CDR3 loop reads CASSYFGTGLPTEKYF. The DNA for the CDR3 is TGTGCCAGCAGTTACTTCGGGACAGGACTCCCTACCGAGAAGTACTTC.

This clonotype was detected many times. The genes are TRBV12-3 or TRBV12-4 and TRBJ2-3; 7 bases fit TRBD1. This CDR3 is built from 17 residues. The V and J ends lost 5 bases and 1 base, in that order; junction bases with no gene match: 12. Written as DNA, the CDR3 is TGTGCCAGCAGTCGAACCCCTCCTGACAGGGGCACAGATACGCAGTATTTT. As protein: CASSRTPPDRGTDTQYF.

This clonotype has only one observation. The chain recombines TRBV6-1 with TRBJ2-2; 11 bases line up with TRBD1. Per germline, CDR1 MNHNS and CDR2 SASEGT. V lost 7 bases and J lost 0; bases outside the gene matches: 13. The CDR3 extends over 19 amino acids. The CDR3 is CASTRGRGQGESNTGELFF. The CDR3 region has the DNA TGTGCCAGCACTCGGGGGAGGGGACAGGGGGAGTCGAACACCGGGGAGCTGTTTTTT.

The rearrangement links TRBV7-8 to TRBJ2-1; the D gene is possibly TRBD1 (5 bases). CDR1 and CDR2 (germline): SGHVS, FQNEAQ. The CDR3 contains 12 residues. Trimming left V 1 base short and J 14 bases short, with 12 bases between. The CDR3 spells CASSLETDPKFF. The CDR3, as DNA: TGTGCCAGCAGCTTAGAGACAGACCCGAAGTTCTTC.

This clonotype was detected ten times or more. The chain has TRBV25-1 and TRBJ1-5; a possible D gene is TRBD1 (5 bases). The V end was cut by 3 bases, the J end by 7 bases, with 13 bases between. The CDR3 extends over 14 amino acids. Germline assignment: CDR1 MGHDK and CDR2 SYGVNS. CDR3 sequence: CASSEGPILQPQHF. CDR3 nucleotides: TGTGCCAGCAGTGAGGGACCGATCCTCCAGCCCCAGCATTTT.

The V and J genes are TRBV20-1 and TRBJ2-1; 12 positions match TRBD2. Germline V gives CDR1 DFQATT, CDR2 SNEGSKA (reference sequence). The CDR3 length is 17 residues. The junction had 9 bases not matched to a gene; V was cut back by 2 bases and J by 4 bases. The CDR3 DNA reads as TGCAGTGCTAGATCCAGACTAGCGGGGGTCGTTTACAATGAGCAGTTCTTC. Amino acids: CSARSRLAGVVYNEQFF.

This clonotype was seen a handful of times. CDR3 sequence: CASSIDLADNTEAFF. CDR3 DNA sequence: TGTGCCAGTAGTATAGATCTGGCAGACAACACTGAAGCTTTCTTT. The rearrangement uses TRBV19 and TRBJ1-1; D is undetermined. The CDR3 totals 15 residues. The germline V gene has CDR1 LNHDA and CDR2 SQIVND (reference sequence). Trimming pared 0 bases from V and 2 bases from J, leaving 10 bases between.

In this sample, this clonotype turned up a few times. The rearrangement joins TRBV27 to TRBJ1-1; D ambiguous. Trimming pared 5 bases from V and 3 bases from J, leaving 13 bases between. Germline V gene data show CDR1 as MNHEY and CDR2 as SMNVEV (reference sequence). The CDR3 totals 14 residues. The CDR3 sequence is CASSPHIFYTEAFF. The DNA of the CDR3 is TGTGCCAGCAGTCCCCACATATTCTACACTGAAGCTTTCTTT.

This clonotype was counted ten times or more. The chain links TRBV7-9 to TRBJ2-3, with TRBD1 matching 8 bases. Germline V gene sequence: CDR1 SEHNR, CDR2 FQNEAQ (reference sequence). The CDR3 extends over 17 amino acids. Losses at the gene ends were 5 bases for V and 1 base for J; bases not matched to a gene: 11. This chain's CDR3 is CASSRSPSGQGTDTQYF. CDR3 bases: TGTGCCAGCAGCCGATCTCCCTCGGGACAGGGCACAGATACGCAGTATTTT.

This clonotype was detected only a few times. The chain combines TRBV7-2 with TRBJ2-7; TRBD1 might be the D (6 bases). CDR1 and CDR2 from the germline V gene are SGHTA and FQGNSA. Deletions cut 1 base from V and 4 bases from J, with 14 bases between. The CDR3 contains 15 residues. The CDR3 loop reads CASSLEWDTSYEQYF. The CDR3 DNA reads TGTGCCAGCAGCTTAGAGTGGGACACTTCTTACGAGCAGTACTTC.

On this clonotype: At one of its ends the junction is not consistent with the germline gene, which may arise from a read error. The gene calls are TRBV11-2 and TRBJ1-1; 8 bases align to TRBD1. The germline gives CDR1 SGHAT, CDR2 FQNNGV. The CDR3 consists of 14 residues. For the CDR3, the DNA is TGTGCCAGCAGCTTATGGACAGGGCACACTGAAGCTTCCTTT. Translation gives CASSLWTGHTEASF. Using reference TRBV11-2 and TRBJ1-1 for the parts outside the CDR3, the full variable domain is EAGVAQSPRYKIIEKRQSVAFWCNPISGHATLYWYQQILGQGPKLLIQFQNNGVVDDSQLPKDRFSAERLKGVDSTLKIQPAKLEDSAVYLCASSLWTGHTEASFGQGTRLTVV.

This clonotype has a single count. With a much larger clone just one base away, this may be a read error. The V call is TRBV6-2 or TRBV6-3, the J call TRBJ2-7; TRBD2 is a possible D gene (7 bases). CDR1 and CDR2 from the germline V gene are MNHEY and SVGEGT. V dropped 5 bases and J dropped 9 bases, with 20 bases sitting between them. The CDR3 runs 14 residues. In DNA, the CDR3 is TGTGCCAGCAGTATTGGGACTACAGGGAGCGCGCAGTACTTC. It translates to CASSIGTTGSAQYF.

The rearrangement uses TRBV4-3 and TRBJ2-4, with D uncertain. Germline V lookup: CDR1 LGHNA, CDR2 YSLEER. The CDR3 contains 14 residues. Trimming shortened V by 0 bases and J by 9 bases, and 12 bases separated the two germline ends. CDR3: CASSQDEVLGIQYF. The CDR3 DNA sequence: TGCGCCAGCAGCCAAGATGAGGTACTGGGCATTCAGTACTTC.

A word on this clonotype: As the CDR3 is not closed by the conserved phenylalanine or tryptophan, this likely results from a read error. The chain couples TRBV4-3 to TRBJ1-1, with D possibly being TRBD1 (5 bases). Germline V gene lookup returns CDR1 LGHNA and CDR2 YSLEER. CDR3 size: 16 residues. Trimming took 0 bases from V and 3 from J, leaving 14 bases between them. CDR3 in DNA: TGCGCCAGCAGCCAAGATGGGGCGGAAGGGTACACTGAAGCTTTCTTA. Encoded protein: CASSQDGAEGYTEAFL.